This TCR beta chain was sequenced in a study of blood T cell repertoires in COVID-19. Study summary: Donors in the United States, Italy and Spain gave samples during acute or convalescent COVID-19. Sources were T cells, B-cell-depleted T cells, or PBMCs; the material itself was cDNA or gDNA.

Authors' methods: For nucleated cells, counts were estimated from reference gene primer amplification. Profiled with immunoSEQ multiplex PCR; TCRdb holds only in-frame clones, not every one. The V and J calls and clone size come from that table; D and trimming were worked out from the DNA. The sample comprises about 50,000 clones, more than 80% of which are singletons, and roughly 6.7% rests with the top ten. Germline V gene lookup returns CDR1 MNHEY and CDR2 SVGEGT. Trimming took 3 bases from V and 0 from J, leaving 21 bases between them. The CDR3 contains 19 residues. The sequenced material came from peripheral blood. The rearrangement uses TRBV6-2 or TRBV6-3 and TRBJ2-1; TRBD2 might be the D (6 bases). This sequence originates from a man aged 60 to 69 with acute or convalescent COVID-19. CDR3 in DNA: TGTGCCAGCAGTTATTTCTATAGCGGCCAGCTGAGCTCCTACAATGAGCAGTTCTTC. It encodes CASSYFYSGQLSSYNEQFF.